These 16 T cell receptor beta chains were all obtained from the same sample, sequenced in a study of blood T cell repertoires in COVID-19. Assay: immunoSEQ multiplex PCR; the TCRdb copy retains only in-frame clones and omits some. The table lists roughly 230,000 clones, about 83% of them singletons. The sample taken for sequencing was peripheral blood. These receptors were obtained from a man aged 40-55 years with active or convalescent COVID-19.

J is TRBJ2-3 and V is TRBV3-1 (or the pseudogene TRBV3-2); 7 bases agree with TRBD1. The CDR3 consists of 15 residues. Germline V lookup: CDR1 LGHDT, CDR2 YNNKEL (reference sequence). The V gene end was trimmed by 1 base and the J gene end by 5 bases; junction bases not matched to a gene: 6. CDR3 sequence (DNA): TGTGCCAGCAGCCAAGTCGGGGACAGTTTAGATACGCAGTATTTT. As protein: CASSQVGDSLDTQYF.

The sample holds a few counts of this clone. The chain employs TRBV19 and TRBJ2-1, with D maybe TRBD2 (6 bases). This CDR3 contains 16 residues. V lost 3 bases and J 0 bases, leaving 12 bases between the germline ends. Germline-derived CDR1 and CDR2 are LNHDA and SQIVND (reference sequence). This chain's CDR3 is CASSIISGSSYNEQFF. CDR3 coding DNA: TGTGCCAGTAGTATTATTAGCGGAAGCTCCTACAATGAGCAGTTCTTC. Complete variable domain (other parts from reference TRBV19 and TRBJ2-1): DGGITQSPKYLFRKEGQNVTLSCEQNLNHDAMYWYRQDPGQGLRLIYYSQIVNDFQKGDIAEGYSVSREKKESFPLTVTSAQKNPTAFYLCASSIISGSSYNEQFFGPGTRLTVL.

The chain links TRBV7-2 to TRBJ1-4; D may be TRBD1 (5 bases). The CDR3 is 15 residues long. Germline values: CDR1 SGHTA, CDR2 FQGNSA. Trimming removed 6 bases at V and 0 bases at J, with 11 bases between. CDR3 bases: TGTGCCAGCAGGGGAACAGGTGCAACTAATGAAAAACTGTTTTTT. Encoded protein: CASRGTGATNEKLFF.

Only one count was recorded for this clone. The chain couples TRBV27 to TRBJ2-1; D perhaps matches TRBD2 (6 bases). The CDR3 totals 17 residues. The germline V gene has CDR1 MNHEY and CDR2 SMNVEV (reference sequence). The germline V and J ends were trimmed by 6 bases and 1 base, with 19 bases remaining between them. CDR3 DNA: TGTGCCAGCAGCTCAAGCGGGCGGGCAGGGTCCTACAATGAGCAGTTCTTC. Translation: CASSSSGRAGSYNEQFF.

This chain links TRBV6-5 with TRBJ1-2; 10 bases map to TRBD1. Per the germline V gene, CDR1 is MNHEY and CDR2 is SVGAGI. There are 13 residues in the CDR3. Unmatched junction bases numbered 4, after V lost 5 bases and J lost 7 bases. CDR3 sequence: CASSLGTGVGYTF. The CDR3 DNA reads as TGTGCCAGCAGTCTCGGGACAGGGGTTGGCTACACCTTC.

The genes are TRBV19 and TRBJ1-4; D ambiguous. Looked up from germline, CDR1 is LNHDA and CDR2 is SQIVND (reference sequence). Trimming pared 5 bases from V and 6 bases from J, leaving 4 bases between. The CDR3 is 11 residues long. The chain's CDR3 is CASSRDEKLFF. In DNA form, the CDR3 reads TGTGCCAGTAGTCGAGATGAAAAACTGTTTTTT. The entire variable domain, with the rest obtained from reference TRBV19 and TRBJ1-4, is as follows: DGGITQSPKYLFRKEGQNVTLSCEQNLNHDAMYWYRQDPGQGLRLIYYSQIVNDFQKGDIAEGYSVSREKKESFPLTVTSAQKNPTAFYLCASSRDEKLFFGSGTQLSVL.

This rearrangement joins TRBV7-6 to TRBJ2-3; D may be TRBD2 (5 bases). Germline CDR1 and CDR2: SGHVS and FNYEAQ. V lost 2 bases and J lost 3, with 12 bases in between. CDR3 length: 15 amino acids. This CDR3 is CASSLIERRTDTQYF. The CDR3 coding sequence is TGTGCCAGCAGCTTAATCGAGCGGAGGACAGATACGCAGTATTTT.

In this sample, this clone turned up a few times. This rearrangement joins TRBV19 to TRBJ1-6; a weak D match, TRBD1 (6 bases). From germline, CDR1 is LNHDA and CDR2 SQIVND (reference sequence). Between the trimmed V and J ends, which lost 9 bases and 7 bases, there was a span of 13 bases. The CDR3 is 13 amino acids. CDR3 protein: CASRETGNSPLHF. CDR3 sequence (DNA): TGTGCCAGCAGGGAGACAGGCAATTCACCCCTCCACTTT.

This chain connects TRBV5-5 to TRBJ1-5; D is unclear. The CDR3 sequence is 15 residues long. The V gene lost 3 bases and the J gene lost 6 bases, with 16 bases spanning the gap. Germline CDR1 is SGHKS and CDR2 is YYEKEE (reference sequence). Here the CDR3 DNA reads TGTGCCAGCAGCTCCACCTATGAGGGCGTTCAGCCCCAGCATTTT. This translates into CASSSTYEGVQPQHF.

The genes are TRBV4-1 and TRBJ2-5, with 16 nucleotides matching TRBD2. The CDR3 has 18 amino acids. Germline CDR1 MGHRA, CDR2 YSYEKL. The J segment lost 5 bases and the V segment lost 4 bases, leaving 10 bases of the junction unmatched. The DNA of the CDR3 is TGCGCCAGCAGCCCGGGACTAGCGGGGGGGCCGGCTGTGGAGACCCAGTACTTC. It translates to CASSPGLAGGPAVETQYF.

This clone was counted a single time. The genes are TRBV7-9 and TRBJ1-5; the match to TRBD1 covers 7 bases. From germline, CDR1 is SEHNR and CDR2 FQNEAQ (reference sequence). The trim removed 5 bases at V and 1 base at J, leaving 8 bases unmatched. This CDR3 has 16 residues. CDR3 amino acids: CASSLHRGLSNQPQHF. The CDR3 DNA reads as TGTGCCAGCAGCCTTCACAGGGGCTTGAGCAATCAGCCCCAGCATTTT.

The CDR3 region has the DNA TGTGCCAGCAGCCCTACTAGCGGGGATTCCTACAATGAGCAGTTCTTC. This gives the protein CASSPTSGDSYNEQFF. J is TRBJ2-1 and V is TRBV7-9; 10 bases align to TRBD2. Germline V gene lookup returns CDR1 SEHNR and CDR2 FQNEAQ (reference sequence). The V gene end was trimmed by 5 bases and the J gene end by 1 base; junction bases not matched to a gene: 5. This CDR3 has 16 amino acids.

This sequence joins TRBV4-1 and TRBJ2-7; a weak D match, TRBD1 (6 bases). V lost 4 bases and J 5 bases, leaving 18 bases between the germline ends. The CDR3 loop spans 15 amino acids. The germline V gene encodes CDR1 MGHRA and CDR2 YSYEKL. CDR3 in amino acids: CASSPRHRDRNEQYF. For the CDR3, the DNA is TGCGCCAGCAGCCCGAGGCACAGGGATAGGAACGAGCAGTACTTC.

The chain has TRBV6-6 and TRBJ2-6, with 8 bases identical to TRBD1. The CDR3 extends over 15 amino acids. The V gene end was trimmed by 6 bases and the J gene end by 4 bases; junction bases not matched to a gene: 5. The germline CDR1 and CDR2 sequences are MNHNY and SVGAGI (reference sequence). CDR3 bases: TGTGCCAGCAGCCGACAGGGGTTCGGGGCCAACGTCCTGACTTTC. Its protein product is CASSRQGFGANVLTF.

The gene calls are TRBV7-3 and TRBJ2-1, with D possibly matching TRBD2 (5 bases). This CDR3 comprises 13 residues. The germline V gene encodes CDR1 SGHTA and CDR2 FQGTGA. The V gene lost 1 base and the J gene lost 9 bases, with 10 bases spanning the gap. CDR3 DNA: TGTGCCAGCAGCTTAAAGGGTGGGAGTGAGCAGTTCTTC. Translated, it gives CASSLKGGSEQFF.

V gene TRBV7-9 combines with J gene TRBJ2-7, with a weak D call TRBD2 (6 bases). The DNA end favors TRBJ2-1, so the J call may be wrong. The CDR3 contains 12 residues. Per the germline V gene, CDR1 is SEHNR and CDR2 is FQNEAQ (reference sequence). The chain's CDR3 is CASSFRENEQFF. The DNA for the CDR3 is TGTGCCAGCAGCTTTCGGGAGAATGAGCAGTTCTTC.